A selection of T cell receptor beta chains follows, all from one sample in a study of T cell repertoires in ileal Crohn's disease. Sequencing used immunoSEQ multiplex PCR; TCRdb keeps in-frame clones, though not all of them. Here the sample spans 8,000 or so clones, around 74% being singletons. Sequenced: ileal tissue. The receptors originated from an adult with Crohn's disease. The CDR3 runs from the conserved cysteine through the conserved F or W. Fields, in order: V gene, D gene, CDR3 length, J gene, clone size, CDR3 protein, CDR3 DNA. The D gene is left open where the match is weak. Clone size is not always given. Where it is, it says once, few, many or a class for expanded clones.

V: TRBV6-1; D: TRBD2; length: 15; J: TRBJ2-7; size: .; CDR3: CASSERSLAGGEQYF; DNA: TGTGCCAGCAGTGAACGGAGTCTAGCGGGCGGCGAGCAGTACTTC
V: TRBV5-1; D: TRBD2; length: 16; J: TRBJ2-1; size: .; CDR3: CASSITAGGPYNEQFF; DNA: TGCGCCAGCAGCATCACCGCGGGGGGGCCCTACAATGAGCAGTTCTTC
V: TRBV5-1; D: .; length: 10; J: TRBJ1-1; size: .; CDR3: CASIYSEAFF; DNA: TGCGCCAGCATATACTCGGAGGCTTTCTTT
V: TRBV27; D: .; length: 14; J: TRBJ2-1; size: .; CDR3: CASSLGTSNNEQFF; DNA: TGTGCCAGCAGTTTAGGGACATCGAACAATGAGCAGTTCTTC
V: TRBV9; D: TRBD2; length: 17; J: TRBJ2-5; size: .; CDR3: CASSPGTSGGYQETQYF; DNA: TGTGCCAGCAGCCCCGGGACTAGCGGGGGGTACCAAGAGACCCAGTACTTC
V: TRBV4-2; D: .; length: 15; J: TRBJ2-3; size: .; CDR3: CASSQDLATTDTQYF; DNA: TGTGCCAGCAGCCAAGATCTAGCTACCACAGATACGCAGTATTTT
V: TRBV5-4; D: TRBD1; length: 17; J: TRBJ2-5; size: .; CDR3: CASSFGTGGWRQETQYF; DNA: TGTGCCAGCAGCTTCGGTACAGGGGGTTGGAGGCAAGAGACCCAGTACTTC
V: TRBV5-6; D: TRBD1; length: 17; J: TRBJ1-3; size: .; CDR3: CASTYRTGLGSGNTIYF; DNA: TGTGCCAGCACCTACCGGACAGGGCTAGGCTCTGGAAACACCATATATTTT
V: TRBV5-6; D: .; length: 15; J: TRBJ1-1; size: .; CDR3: CASSLYASGGTEAFF; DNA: TGTGCCAGCAGCTTGTATGCCTCGGGAGGGACTGAAGCTTTCTTT
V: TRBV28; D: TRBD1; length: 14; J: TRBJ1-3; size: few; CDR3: CASRTGGSVSTIYF; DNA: TGTGCCAGCAGGACAGGGGGCTCCGTGAGCACCATATATTTT
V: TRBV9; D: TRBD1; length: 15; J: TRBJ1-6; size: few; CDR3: CASSLRDRDNSPLHF; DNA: TGTGCCAGCAGCCTCCGGGACAGGGATAATTCACCCCTCCACTTT
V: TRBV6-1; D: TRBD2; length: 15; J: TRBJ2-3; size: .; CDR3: CASTLTSGGAGTQYF; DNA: TGTGCCAGCACGCTAACTAGCGGGGGGGCCGGTACGCAGTATTTT
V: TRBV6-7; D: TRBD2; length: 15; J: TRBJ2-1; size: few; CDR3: CASSTLAGGRNEQFF; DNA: TGTGCCAGCAGTACCCTAGCGGGGGGCCGCAATGAGCAGTTCTTC
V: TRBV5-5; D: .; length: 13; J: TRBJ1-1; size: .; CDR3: CASSLSRNTEAFF; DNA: TGTGCCAGCAGCTTAAGTAGGAACACTGAAGCTTTCTTT
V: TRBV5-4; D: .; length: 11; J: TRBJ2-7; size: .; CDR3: CASSLRGEQYF; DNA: TGTGCCAGCAGCTTGAGAGGGGAGCAGTACTTC
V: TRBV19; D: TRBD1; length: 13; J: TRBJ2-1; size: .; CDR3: CASKAGGISEQFF; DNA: TGTGCCAGTAAGGCAGGGGGCATAAGTGAGCAGTTCTTC
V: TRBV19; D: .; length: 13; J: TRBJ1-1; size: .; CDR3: CASSTPLIPEAFF; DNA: TGTGCCAGTAGTACCCCCTTAATCCCTGAAGCTTTCTTT
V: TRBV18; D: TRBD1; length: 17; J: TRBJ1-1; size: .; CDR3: CASSPFQDRGYDTEAFF; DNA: TGTGCCAGCTCACCATTTCAGGACAGGGGATATGACACTGAAGCTTTCTTT
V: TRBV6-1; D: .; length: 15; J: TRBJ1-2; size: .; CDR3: CASSEWQGTADGYTF; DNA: TGTGCCAGCAGTGAGTGGCAGGGGACGGCCGATGGCTACACCTTC
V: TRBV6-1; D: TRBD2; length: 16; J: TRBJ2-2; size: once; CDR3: CASSVGTSGGTGELFF; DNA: TGTGCCAGCAGTGTTGGGACTAGCGGAGGCACCGGGGAGCTGTTTTTT
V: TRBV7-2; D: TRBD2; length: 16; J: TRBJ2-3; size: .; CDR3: CASSLGERGRTDTQYF; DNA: TGTGCCAGCAGCTTAGGGGAGCGGGGGAGGACAGATACGCAGTATTTT
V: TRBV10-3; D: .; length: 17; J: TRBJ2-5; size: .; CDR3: CAISEAPREGVQETQYF; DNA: TGTGCCATCAGTGAGGCCCCCAGGGAGGGGGTCCAAGAGACCCAGTACTTC
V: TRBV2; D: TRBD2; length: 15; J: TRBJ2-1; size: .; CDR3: CASSEDSGYSGEQFF; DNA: TGTGCCAGCAGTGAAGATAGCGGGTACTCCGGCGAGCAGTTCTTC
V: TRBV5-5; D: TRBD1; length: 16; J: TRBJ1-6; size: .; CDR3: CASSLGRGLDNSPLHF; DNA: TGTGCCAGCAGCTTGGGCAGGGGGCTCGATAATTCACCCCTCCACTTT
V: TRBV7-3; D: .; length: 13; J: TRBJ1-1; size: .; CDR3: CASSSIQGTEAFF; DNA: TGTGCCAGCAGCTCGATACAGGGCACTGAAGCTTTCTTT
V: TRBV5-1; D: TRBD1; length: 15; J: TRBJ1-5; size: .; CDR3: CASSPDGQANQPQHF; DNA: TGCGCCAGCAGCCCGGACGGACAGGCCAATCAGCCCCAGCATTTT
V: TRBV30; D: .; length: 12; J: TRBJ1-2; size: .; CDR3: CAWSQGYYGYTF; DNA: TGTGCCTGGAGCCAGGGCTACTATGGCTACACCTTC
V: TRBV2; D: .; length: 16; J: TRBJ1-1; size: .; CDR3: CASSESPSMVDTEAFF; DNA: TGTGCCAGCAGTGAATCACCTTCTATGGTCGACACTGAAGCTTTCTTT
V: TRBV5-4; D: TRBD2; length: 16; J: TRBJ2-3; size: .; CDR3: CASSFGLAGESDTQYF; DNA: TGTGCCAGCAGCTTCGGATTAGCGGGGGAATCAGATACGCAGTATTTT
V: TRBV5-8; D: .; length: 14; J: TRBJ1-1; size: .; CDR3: CASSLSGGWPEAFF; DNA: TGTGCCAGCAGCTTGTCCGGGGGGTGGCCTGAAGCTTTCTTT
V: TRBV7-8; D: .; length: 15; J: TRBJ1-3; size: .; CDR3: CASSPLRGSGNTIYF; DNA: TGTGCCAGCAGCCCCCTCAGGGGCTCTGGAAACACCATATATTTT
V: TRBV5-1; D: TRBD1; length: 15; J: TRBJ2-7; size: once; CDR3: CASSSRQGEAYEQYF; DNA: TGCGCCAGCAGCTCCAGACAGGGGGAGGCCTACGAGCAGTACTTC
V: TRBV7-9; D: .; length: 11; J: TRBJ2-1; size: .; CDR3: CASDIYNEQFF; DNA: TGTGCCAGCGACATATACAATGAGCAGTTCTTC
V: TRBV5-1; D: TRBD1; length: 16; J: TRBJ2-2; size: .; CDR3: CASSLSAGTGEGELFF; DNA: TGCGCCAGCAGCTTGTCCGCCGGGACAGGCGAAGGGGAGCTGTTTTTT
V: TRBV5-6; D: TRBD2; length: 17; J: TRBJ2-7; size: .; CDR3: CASSFLGSGGPTYEQYF; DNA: TGTGCCAGCAGCTTTTTAGGTAGCGGGGGCCCGACCTACGAGCAGTACTTC
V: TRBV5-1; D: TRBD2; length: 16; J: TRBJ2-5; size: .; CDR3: CASSTGTSGLQETQYF; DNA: TGCGCCAGCAGCACCGGGACTAGCGGTCTCCAAGAGACCCAGTACTTC
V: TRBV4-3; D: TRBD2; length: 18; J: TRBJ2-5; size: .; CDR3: CASSPKGYGAGGQETQYF; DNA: TGCGCCAGCAGTCCTAAGGGCTACGGAGCGGGGGGGCAAGAGACCCAGTACTTC
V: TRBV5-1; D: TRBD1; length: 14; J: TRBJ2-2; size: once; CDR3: CASRRDRAAGELFF; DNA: TGCGCCAGCAGACGAGACAGGGCAGCGGGGGAGCTGTTTTTT
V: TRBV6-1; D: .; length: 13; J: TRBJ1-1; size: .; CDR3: CASNPGLNTEAFF; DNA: TGTGCCAGCAATCCAGGGCTGAACACTGAAGCTTTCTTT
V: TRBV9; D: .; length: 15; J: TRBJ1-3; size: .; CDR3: CASSAGLGSGNTIYF; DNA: TGTGCCAGCAGCGCAGGGTTAGGGTCTGGAAACACCATATATTTT
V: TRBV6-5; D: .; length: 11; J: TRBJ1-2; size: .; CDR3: CASSAGGACTF; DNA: TGTGCCAGCAGTGCCGGCGGGGCTTGCACCTTC
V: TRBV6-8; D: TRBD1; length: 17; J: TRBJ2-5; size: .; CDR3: CASSRPPTGTGGQTQYF; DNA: TGTGCCAGCAGCCGACCCCCCACCGGGACAGGGGGCCAGACCCAGTACTTC
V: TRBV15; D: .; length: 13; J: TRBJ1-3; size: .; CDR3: CATYGAGENTIYF; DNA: TGTGCCACCTACGGGGCAGGGGAAAACACCATATATTTT
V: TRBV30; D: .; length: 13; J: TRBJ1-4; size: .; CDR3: CAWSLNGMKGLFF; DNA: TGTGCCTGGAGTCTAAACGGGATGAAGGGACTGTTTTTT
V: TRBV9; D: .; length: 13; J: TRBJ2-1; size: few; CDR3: CASSIGQYNEQFF; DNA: TGTGCCAGCAGCATAGGACAGTACAATGAGCAGTTCTTC
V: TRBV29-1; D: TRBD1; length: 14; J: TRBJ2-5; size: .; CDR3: CSASQGAIGETQYF; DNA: TGCAGCGCCTCACAGGGGGCGATCGGAGAGACCCAGTACTTC
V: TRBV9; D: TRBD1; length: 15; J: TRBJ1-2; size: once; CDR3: CASSVEGQGLYGYTF; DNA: TGTGCCAGCAGCGTAGAGGGACAGGGCTTATATGGCTACACCTTC
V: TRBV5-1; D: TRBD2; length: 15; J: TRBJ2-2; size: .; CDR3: CASNVGLAVQGELFF; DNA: TGCGCCAGCAACGTGGGACTAGCGGTGCAGGGGGAGCTGTTTTTT